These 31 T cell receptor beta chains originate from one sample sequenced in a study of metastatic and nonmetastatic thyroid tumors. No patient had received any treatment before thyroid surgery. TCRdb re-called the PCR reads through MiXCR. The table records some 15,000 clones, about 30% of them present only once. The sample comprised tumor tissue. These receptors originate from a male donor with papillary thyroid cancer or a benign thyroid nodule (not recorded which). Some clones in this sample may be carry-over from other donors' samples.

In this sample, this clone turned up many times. CDR3 sequence reads: CASSPGTGSRAFF. As DNA, the CDR3 is TGTGCCAGCAGCCCTGGGACAGGGAGTAGAGCTTTCTTT. The V call is TRBV9, the J call TRBJ1-1; TRBD1 matches 9 bases. V lost 4 bases, J lost 10 bases, and 8 bases stayed unmatched. Germline CDR1 SGDLS, CDR2 YYNGEE. CDR3 length equals 13 residues.

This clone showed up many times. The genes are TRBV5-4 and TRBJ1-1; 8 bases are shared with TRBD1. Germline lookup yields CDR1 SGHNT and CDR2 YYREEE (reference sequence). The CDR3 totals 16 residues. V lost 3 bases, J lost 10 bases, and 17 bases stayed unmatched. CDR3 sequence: CASSWGDRSTLSRAFF. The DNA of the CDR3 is TGTGCCAGCAGCTGGGGGGACAGGTCTACCTTAAGCCGAGCTTTCTTT.

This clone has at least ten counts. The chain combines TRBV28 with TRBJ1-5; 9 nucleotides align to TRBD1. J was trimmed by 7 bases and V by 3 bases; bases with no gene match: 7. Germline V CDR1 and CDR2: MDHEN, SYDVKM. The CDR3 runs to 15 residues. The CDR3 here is CASSFGDREGQPQHF. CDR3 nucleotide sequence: TGTGCCAGCAGTTTTGGGGACAGGGAAGGGCAGCCCCAGCATTTT.

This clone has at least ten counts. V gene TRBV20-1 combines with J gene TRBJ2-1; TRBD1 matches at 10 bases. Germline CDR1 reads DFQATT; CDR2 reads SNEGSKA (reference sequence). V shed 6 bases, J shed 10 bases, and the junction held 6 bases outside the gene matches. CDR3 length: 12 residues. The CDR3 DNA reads TGCAGTGCAACCGGGACAGGGGACGAGCAGTTCTTC. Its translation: CSATGTGDEQFF.

The CDR3 spells CASSPGGGYGYTF. The CDR3 region has the DNA TGTGCCAGTAGTCCAGGCGGGGGTTATGGCTACACCTTC. J is TRBJ1-2 and V is TRBV19, with D possibly TRBD1 on 5 matching bases. Looked up from germline, CDR1 is LNHDA and CDR2 is SQIVND (reference sequence). There are 13 residues in the CDR3. V was cut by 5 bases and J by 5 bases, with 12 bases left in between. Full variable domain (outside the CDR3, taken from reference TRBV19 and TRBJ1-2): DGGITQSPKYLFRKEGQNVTLSCEQNLNHDAMYWYRQDPGQGLRLIYYSQIVNDFQKGDIAEGYSVSREKKESFPLTVTSAQKNPTAFYLCASSPGGGYGYTFGSGTRLTVV.

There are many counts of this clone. The CDR3 loop is CATSGGASYEQYF. CDR3 coding DNA: TGTGCCACCAGCGGGGGGGCCTCCTACGAGCAGTACTTC. The J gene is TRBJ2-7, the V gene TRBV15; possibly TRBD2 for D (7 bases). Trimming took 5 bases from V and 0 from J, leaving 8 bases between them. Germline loops: CDR1 LNHNV, CDR2 YYDKDF (reference sequence). CDR3 length equals 13 residues.

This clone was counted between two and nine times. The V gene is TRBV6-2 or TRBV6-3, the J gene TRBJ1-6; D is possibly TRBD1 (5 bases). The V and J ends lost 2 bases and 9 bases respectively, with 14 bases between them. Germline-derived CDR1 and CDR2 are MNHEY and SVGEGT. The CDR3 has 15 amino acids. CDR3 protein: CASSYNPGRGSPLHF. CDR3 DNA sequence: TGTGCCAGCAGTTACAACCCGGGGAGGGGTTCACCCCTCCACTTT.

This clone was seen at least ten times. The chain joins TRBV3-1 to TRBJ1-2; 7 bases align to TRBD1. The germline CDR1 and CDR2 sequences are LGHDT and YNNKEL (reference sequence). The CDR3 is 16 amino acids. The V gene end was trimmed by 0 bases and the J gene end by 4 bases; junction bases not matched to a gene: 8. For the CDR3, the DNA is TGTGCCAGCAGCCAAGATCTGGGACAGACAACCTATGGCTACACCTTC. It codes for CASSQDLGQTTYGYTF.

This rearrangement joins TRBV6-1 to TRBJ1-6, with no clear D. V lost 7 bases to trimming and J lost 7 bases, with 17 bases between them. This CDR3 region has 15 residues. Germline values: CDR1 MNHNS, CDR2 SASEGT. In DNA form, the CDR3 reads TGTGCCAGCACCCTAGGTGGGCAGAGGAATTCACCCCTCCACTTT. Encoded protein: CASTLGGQRNSPLHF.

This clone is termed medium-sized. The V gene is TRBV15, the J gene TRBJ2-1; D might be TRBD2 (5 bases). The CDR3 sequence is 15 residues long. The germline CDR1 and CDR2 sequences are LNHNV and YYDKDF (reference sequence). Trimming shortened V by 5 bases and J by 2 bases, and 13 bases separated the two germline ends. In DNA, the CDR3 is TGTGCCACCAGCGAGACCGGGATGCCCTACAATGAGCAGTTCTTC. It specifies CATSETGMPYNEQFF. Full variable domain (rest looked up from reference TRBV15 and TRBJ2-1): DAMVIQNPRYQVTQFGKPVTLSCSQTLNHNVMYWYQQKSSQAPKLLFHYYDKDFNNEADTPDNFQSRRPNTSFCFLDIRSPGLGDTAMYLCATSETGMPYNEQFFGPGTRLTVL.

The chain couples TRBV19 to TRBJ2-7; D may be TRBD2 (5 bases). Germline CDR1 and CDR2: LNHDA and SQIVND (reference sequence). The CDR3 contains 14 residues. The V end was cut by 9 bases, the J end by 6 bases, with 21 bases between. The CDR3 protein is CASSPLRAPIEQYF. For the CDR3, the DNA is TGTGCCAGCAGCCCTCTGAGGGCACCCATCGAGCAGTACTTC.

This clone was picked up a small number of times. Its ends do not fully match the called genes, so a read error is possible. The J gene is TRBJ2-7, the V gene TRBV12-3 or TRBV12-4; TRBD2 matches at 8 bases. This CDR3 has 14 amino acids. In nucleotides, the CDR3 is TGTGCCAGCAGTTTAAACGGGGGGGCAATCGAGCGGTACTTC. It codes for CASSLNGGAIERYF.

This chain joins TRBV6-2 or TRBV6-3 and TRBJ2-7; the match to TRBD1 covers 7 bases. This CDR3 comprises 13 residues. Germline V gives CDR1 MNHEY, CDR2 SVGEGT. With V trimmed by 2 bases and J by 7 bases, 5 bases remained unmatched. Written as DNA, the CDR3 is TGTGCCAGCAGTTACCAGACAGGGTTGGAGCAGTACTTC. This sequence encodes CASSYQTGLEQYF.

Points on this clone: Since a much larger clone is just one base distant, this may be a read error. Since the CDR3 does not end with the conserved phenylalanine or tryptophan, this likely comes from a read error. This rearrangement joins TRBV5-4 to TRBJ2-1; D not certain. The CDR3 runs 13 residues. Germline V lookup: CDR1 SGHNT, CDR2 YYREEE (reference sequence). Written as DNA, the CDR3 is TGTGTCAGCAGCTTGTTGGGCTACAATGAGCAGTTCCTC. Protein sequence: CVSSLLGYNEQFL.

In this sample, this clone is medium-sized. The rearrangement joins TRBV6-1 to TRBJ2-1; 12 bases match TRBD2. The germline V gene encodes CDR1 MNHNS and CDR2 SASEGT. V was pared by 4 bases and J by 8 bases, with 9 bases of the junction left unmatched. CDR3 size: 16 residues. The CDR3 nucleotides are TGTGCCAGCAGTGTGCTCCTAGCGGGGGGGCGTTATGAGCAGTTCTTC. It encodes CASSVLLAGGRYEQFF.

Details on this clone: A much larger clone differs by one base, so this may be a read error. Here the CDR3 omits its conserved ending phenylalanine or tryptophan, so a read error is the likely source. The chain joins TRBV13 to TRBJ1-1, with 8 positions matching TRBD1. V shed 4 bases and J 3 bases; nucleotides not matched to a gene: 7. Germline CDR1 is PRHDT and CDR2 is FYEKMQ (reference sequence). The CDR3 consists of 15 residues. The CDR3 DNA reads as TGTGCCAGCAGCTATTCCGGGACAGGAGACACTGAAGCTTTCTCT. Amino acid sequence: CASSYSGTGDTEAFS.

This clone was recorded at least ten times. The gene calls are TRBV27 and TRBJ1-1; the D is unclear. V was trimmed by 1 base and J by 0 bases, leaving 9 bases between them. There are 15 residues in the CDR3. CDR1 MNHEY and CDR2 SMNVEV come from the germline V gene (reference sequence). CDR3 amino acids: CASSLYGDLNTEAFF. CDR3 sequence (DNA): TGTGCCAGCAGTTTATACGGGGATTTGAACACTGAAGCTTTCTTT.

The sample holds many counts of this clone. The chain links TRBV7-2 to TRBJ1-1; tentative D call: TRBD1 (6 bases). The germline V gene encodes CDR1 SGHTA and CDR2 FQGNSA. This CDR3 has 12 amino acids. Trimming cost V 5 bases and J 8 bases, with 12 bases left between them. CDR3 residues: CASSKYRAEAFF. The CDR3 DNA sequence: TGTGCCAGCAGCAAATACAGGGCAGAAGCTTTCTTT.

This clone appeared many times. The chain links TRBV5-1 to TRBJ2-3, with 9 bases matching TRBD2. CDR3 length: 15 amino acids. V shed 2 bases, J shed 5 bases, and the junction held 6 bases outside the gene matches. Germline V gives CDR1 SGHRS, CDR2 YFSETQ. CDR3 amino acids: CASSFSGSRVDTQYF. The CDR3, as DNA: TGCGCCAGCAGCTTTAGCGGGAGTCGGGTAGATACGCAGTATTTT.

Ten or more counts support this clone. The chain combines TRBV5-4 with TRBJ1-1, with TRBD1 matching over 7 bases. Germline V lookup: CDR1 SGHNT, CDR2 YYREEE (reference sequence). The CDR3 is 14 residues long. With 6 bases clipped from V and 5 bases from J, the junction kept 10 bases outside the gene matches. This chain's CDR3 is CASTPGTVVTEAFF. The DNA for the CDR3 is TGTGCCAGCACCCCGGGGACAGTAGTAACTGAAGCTTTCTTT.

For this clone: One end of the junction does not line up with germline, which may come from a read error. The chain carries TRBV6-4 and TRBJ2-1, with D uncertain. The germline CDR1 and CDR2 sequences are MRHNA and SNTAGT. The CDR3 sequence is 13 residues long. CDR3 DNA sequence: TGTGCCAGCAGTGCCTCCCCTAGTAATGAGCAGTCCTTC. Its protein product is CASSASPSNEQSF.

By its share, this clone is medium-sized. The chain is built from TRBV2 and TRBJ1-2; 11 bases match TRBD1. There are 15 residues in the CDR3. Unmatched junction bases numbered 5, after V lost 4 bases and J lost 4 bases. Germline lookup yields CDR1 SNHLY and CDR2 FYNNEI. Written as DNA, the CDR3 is TGTGCCAGCAGTGGATGGACAGGGGGCAGCTATGGCTACACCTTC. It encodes CASSGWTGGSYGYTF.

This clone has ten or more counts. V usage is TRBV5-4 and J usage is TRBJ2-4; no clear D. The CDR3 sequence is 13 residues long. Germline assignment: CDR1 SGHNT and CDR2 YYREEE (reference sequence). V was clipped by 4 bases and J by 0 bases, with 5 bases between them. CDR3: CASSPPAKNIQYF. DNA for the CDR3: TGTGCCAGCAGCCCCCCAGCCAAAAACATTCAGTACTTC.

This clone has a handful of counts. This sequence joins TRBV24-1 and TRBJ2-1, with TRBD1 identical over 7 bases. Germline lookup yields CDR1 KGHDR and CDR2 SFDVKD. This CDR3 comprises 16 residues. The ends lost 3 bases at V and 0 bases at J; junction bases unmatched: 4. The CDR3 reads CATSDTGVNSYNEQFF. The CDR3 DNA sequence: TGTGCCACCAGTGATACAGGGGTAAACTCCTACAATGAGCAGTTCTTC.

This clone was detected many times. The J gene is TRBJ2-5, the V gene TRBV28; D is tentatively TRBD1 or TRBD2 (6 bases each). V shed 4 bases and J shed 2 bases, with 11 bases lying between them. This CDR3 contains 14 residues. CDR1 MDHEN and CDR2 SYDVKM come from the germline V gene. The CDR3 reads CASSYLGGQETQYF. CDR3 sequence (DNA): TGTGCCAGCAGTTACTTAGGGGGGCAAGAGACCCAGTACTTC. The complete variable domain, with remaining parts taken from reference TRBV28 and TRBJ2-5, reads DVKVTQSSRYLVKRTGEKVFLECVQDMDHENMFWYRQDPGLGLRLIYFSYDVKMKEKGDIPEGYSVSREKKERFSLILESASTNQTSMYLCASSYLGGQETQYFGPGTRLLVL.

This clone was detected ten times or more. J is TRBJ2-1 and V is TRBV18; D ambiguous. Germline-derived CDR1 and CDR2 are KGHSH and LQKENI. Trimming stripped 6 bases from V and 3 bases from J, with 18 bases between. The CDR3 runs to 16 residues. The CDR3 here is CASSPTEVPFYNEQFF. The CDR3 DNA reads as TGTGCCAGCTCCCCGACTGAGGTCCCTTTCTACAATGAGCAGTTCTTC.

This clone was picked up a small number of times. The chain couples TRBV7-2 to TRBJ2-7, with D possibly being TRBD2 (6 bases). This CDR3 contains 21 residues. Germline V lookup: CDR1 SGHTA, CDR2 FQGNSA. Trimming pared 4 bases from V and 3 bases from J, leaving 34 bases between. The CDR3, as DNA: TGTGCCAGCAGCTACCCTCCCTTGGGCCCCGCTACAAGGGGAGGCAACTACGAGCAGTACTTC. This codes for CASSYPPLGPATRGGNYEQYF. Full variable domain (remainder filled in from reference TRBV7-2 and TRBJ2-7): GAGVSQSPSNKVTEKGKDVELRCDPISGHTALYWYRQSLGQGLEFLIYFQGNSAPDKSGLPSDRFSAERTGGSVSTLTIQRTQQEDSAVYLCASSYPPLGPATRGGNYEQYFGPGTRLTVT.

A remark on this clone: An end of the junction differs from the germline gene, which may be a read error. The CDR3 DNA follows: TGTGCCAGCAGTGACTCGGACCGGAACACTGAAGCTTTCTTT. It translates to CASSDSDRNTEAFF. The genes are TRBV6-5 and TRBJ1-1; D unclear. Germline V gene sequence: CDR1 MNHEY, CDR2 SVGAGI. The CDR3 length is 14 residues.

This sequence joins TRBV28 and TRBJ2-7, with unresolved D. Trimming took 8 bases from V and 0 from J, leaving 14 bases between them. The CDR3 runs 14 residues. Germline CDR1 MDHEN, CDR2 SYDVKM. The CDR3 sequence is CASEDQRPSYEQYF. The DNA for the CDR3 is TGTGCCAGCGAAGACCAGCGACCCTCCTACGAGCAGTACTTC.

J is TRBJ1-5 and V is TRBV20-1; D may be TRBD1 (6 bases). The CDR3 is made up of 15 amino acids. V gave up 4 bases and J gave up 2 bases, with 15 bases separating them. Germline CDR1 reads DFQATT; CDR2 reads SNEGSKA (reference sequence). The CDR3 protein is CSAIKGGIGNQPQHF. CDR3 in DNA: TGCAGTGCTATAAAGGGGGGTATTGGCAATCAGCCCCAGCATTTT.

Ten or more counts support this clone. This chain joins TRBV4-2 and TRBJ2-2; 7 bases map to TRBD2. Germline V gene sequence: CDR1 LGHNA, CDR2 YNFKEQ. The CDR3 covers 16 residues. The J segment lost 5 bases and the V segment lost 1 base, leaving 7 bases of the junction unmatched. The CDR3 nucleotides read TGTGCCAGCAGCCAAGGAGGCAGCGGGGATACCGGGGAGCTGTTTTTT. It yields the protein CASSQGGSGDTGELFF.